The 15 T cell receptor beta chains presented below share a single source sample, sequenced in a study of CD8+ T cells in alopecia areata. In each case, RNA was isolated and then reverse transcribed into cDNA as the sequencing template. Profiled with immunoSEQ multiplex PCR; TCRdb holds only in-frame clones, not every one. This sample has around 140,000 clones, with about 60% found just once. Sequenced here: CD4+ T cells sorted from blood, sampled at week 0. The receptors were gathered from a human donor with alopecia areata.

This clone has at least ten counts. J is TRBJ2-2 and V is TRBV4-3; D may correspond to TRBD1 or TRBD2 (5 bases each). The germline V gene has CDR1 LGHNA and CDR2 YSLEER. CDR3 length: 15 amino acids. V lost 0 bases, J lost 3 bases, and 8 bases lay in between. The CDR3 sequence is CASSQERGYTGELFF. The DNA for the CDR3 is TGCGCCAGCAGCCAAGAGAGGGGCTACACCGGGGAGCTGTTTTTT.

This rearrangement joins TRBV18 to TRBJ1-2, with a weak D call TRBD1 (6 bases). CDR3 length: 16 amino acids. V lost 3 bases and J lost 1, with 15 bases in between. Germline CDR1 KGHSH, CDR2 LQKENI. In nucleotides, the CDR3 is TGTGCCAGCTCACCGAAGAACAGGGATGGTAACTATGGCTACACCTTC. This encodes CASSPKNRDGNYGYTF.

V is TRBV4-2 and J is TRBJ2-5, with 7 positions matching TRBD2. Per germline, CDR1 LGHNA and CDR2 YNFKEQ. Trimming at V came to 3 bases and at J to 3 bases, leaving 1 base not matched to a gene. CDR3 length equals 13 residues. The CDR3 protein is CASSHGGKETQYF. Here the CDR3 DNA reads TGTGCCAGCAGCCACGGGGGGAAAGAGACCCAGTACTTC.

This chain uses TRBV27 with TRBJ1-6; D is unclear. CDR1 and CDR2 from the germline V gene are MNHEY and SMNVEV (reference sequence). The CDR3 loop spans 14 amino acids. Trimming stripped 8 bases from V and 10 bases from J, with 18 bases between. CDR3 in DNA: TGTGCCAGCGGGCGTTGGAATAAAGGATCACCCCTCCACTTT. This gives the protein CASGRWNKGSPLHF.

This chain links TRBV2 with TRBJ2-6; 10 bases align to TRBD1. V lost 6 bases and J lost 2; bases outside the gene matches: 7. The CDR3 spans 17 residues. CDR1 SNHLY and CDR2 FYNNEI come from the germline V gene. The CDR3, as DNA: TGTGCCAGCAGATCGGGGACAGGGGCTCCTGGGGCCAACGTCCTGACTTTC. It translates to CASRSGTGAPGANVLTF.

The chain recombines TRBV30 with TRBJ2-2; D is undetermined. V was trimmed by 3 bases and J by 8 bases, leaving 22 bases between them. The CDR3 contains 16 residues. Germline-derived CDR1 and CDR2 are GTSNPN and SVGIG (reference sequence). The CDR3 sequence: CAWRARTILTLGELFF. Written as DNA, the CDR3 is TGTGCCTGGAGGGCCAGAACGATCCTCACGCTAGGGGAGCTGTTTTTT.

The chain uses TRBV6-1 and TRBJ1-6; 7 bases are shared with TRBD1. J was trimmed by 6 bases and V by 4 bases; bases with no gene match: 9. This CDR3 spans 16 amino acids. The germline V gene has CDR1 MNHNS and CDR2 SASEGT. CDR3 nucleotide sequence: TGTGCCAGCAGTGGGGAAGTGGGACAGACTAATTCACCCCTCCACTTT. This codes for CASSGEVGQTNSPLHF.

The chain joins TRBV29-1 to TRBJ2-2; tentatively, D is TRBD2 (6 bases). V was trimmed by 5 bases and J by 2 bases, leaving 15 bases between them. The V gene's germline CDR1 is SQVTM and CDR2 ANQGSEA. The CDR3 consists of 15 residues. The DNA for the CDR3 is TGCAGCGTTCGACCCGGGACTGCTAACACCGGGGAGCTGTTTTTT. Protein product: CSVRPGTANTGELFF.

Only a few counts were recorded for this clone. The chain employs TRBV7-2 and TRBJ2-7; D is possibly TRBD1 (6 bases). Per the germline V gene, CDR1 is SGHTA and CDR2 is FQGNSA. V lost 5 bases and J lost 2, with 13 bases in between. The CDR3 covers 14 residues. The CDR3 DNA reads TGTGCCAGCAGCCCTGATGGGGGCCCCTACGAGCAGTACTTC. This codes for CASSPDGGPYEQYF.

The rearrangement joins TRBV28 to TRBJ2-7, with TRBD2 identical over 9 bases. The CDR3 sequence is 13 residues long. CDR1 MDHEN and CDR2 SYDVKM come from the germline V gene. Germline trimming cut 6 bases from V and 3 bases from J; bases unmatched to any gene: 3. CDR3 residues: CASRSSGGYEQYF. In DNA form, the CDR3 reads TGTGCCAGCAGGAGTAGCGGGGGCTACGAGCAGTACTTC. Variable domain in full (rest from reference TRBV28 and TRBJ2-7): DVKVTQSSRYLVKRTGEKVFLECVQDMDHENMFWYRQDPGLGLRLIYFSYDVKMKEKGDIPEGYSVSREKKERFSLILESASTNQTSMYLCASRSSGGYEQYFGPGTRLTVT.

This clone was seen a few times. The CDR3 loop reads CASSLSGRAVADTQYF. Written as DNA, the CDR3 is TGTGCCAGCAGCTTATCCGGACGGGCGGTTGCGGATACGCAGTATTTT. The rearrangement joins TRBV7-2 to TRBJ2-3; no clear D. Germline CDR1 and CDR2: SGHTA and FQGNSA. Deletions cut 2 bases from V and 6 bases from J, with 18 bases between. CDR3 length: 16 amino acids.

The table lists this clone with a few counts. The genes are TRBV5-1 and TRBJ2-7, with D perhaps matching TRBD1 or TRBD2 (5 bases each). With 3 bases removed from V and 3 bases from J, the gap between germline ends came to 16 bases. Germline V gene lookup returns CDR1 SGHRS and CDR2 YFSETQ. The CDR3 length is 15 residues. The CDR3 loop is CASSSGTARFYEQYF. CDR3 DNA sequence: TGCGCCAGCAGCTCCGGGACGGCGCGTTTCTACGAGCAGTACTTC.

V usage is TRBV7-9 and J usage is TRBJ1-2; D unclear. The V gene's germline CDR1 is SEHNR and CDR2 FQNEAQ (reference sequence). V was trimmed by 0 bases and J by 6 bases, leaving 5 bases between them. The CDR3 consists of 12 residues. This chain's CDR3 is CASSLARDGYTF. In DNA, the CDR3 is TGTGCCAGCAGCTTAGCGCGGGATGGCTACACCTTC.

The gene calls are TRBV11-2 and TRBJ2-5; TRBD2 matches at 9 bases. CDR3 length: 13 residues. The trim removed 11 bases at V and 1 base at J, leaving 5 bases unmatched. The germline V gene encodes CDR1 SGHAT and CDR2 FQNNGV. Here the CDR3 DNA reads TGTGCCGGAGCGGGGGGAATCCAAGAGACCCAGTACTTC. Translation gives CAGAGGIQETQYF.

The rearrangement uses TRBV30 and TRBJ1-1; D not resolved. Trimming left V 6 bases short and J 3 bases short, with 8 bases between. Germline CDR1 and CDR2: GTSNPN and SVGIG (reference sequence). The CDR3 has 11 amino acids. The CDR3: CACGRDTEAFF. The CDR3 DNA reads TGTGCCTGCGGGAGAGACACTGAAGCTTTCTTT. The full variable domain, its missing parts supplied by reference TRBV30 and TRBJ1-1, is SQTIHQWPATLVQPVGSPLSLECTVEGTSNPNLYWYRQAAGRGLQLLFYSVGIGQISSEVPQNLSASRPQDRQFILSSKKLLLSDSGFYLCACGRDTEAFFGQGTRLTVV.